This record looks at one T cell receptor (beta chain) sequence and its context. This sample was taken from a study of blood T cell repertoires in COVID-19. The germline V gene has CDR1 LNHDA and CDR2 SQIVND (reference sequence). Trimming pared 9 bases from V and 4 bases from J, leaving 16 bases between. This CDR3 contains 13 residues. This table comes from immunoSEQ multiplex PCR, and its TCRdb copy is limited to in-frame clones, with some not included. The sample consists of some 190,000 clones, roughly 88% of them appearing once. The sequence was obtained from a man in his forties with acute COVID-19. The J gene is TRBJ2-7, the V gene TRBV19, with a tentative D call TRBD2 (6 bases). The sample comprised PBMCs or T cells enriched from blood (not recorded which). The CDR3 sequence: CASSGLLLYEQYF. CDR3 bases: TGTGCCAGCTCGGGACTCCTCCTTTACGAGCAGTACTTC.